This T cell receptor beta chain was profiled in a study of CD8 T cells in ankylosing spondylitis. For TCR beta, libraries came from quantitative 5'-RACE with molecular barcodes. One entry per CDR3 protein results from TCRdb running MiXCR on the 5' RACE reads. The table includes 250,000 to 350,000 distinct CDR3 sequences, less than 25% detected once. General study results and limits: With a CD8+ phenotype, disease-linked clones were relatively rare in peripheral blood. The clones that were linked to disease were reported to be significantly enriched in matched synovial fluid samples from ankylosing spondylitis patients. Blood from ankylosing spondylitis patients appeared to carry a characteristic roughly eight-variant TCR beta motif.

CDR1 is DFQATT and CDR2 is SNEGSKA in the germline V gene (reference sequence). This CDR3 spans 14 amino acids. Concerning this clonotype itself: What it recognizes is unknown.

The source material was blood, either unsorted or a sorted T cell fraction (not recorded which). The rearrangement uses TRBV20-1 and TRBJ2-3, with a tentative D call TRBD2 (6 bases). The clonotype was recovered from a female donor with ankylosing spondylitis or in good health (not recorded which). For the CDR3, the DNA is TGCAGCGCCCTGGAAGGAGGGGCGAGAGATACGCAGTATTTT. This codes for CSALEGGARDTQYF.